The sequence of this T cell receptor beta chain was determined in a study of vaccination and CD4 T cells after COVID-19. As for this clonotype: Its antigen remains unidentified.

Regarding treatment: approximately 9-day PBMC culture with coronavirus spike peptide pools or control peptides (ViraFEST assay). The Oncomine TCR Beta short-read assay was applied to DNA of cultured CD4+ T cells. One entry per CDR3 protein, called by TCRdb with MiXCR from the PCR reads. The repertoire holds approximately 13,000 distinct CDR3 sequences, with around 60% as singletons. The germline V and J ends were trimmed by 10 bases and 6 bases, with 25 bases remaining between them. This CDR3 is built from 16 residues. Looked up from germline, CDR1 is MNHEY and CDR2 is SVGEGT. The receptor was derived from a human donor who had recovered from COVID-19. The chain carries TRBV6-2 or TRBV6-3 and TRBJ2-1; D possibly uses TRBD1 or TRBD2 (5 bases each). Source material: CD4+ T cells from blood, cultured in vitro. The CDR3, as DNA: TGTGCCACCTATACCCCATGGGGCGGGCACCCCAATGAGCAGTTCTTC. As protein: CATYTPWGGHPNEQFF.